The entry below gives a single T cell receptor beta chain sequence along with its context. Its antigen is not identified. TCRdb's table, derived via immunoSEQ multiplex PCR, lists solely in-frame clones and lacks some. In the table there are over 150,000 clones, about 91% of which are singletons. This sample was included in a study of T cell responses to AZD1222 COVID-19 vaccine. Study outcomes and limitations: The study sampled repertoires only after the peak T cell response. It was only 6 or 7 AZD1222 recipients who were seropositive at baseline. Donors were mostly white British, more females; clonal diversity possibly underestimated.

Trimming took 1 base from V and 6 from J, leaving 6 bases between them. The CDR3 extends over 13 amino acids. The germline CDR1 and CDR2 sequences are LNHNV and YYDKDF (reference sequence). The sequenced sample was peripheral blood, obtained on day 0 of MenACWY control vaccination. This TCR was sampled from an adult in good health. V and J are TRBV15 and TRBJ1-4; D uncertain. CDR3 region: CATSRGFDEKLFF. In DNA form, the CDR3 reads TGTGCCACCAGCAGAGGGTTTGATGAAAAACTGTTTTTT.